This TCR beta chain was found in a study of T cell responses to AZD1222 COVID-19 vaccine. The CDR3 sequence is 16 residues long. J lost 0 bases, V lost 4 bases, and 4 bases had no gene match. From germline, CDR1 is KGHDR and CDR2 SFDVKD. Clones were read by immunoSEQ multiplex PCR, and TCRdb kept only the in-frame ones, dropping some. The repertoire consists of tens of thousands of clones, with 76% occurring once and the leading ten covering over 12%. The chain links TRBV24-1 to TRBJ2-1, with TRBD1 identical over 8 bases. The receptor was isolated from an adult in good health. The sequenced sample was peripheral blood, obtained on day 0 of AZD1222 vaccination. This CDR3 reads CATSDGQGDSYNEQFF. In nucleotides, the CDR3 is TGTGCCACCAGTGACGGACAGGGCGACTCCTACAATGAGCAGTTCTTC.